The TCR beta chain described here comes from a study of blood T cell repertoires in COVID-19. Some clones are missing from TCRdb's copy, which holds only in-frame ones; the method was immunoSEQ multiplex PCR. Among approximately 130,000 clones listed, roughly 85% were seen once. The germline V gene encodes CDR1 GTSNPN and CDR2 SVGIG (reference sequence). The CDR3 contains 14 residues. The V and J ends lost 4 bases and 6 bases, in that order; junction bases with no gene match: 11. V and J are TRBV30 and TRBJ1-1; 7 positions agree with TRBD1. Sequencing was carried out using peripheral blood. The TCR comes from a human donor in a cohort sampled during active COVID-19. The CDR3 nucleotides are TGTGCCTGGAATCGACAGGGAGGATTCGCTGAAGCTTTCTTT. Its translation: CAWNRQGGFAEAFF.